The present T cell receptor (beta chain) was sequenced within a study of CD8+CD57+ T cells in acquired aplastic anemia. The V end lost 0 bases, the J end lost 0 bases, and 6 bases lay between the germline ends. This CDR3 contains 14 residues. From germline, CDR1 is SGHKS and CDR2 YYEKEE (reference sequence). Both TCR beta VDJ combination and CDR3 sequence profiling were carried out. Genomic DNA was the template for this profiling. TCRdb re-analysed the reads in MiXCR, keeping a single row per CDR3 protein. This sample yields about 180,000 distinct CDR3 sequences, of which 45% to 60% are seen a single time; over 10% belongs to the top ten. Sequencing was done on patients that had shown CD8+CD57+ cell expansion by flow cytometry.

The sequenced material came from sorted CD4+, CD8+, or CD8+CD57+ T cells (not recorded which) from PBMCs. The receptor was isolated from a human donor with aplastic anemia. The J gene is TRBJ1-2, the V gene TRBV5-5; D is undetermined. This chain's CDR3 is CASSLGTTNYGYTF. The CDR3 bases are TGTGCCAGCAGCTTGGGGACTACTAACTATGGCTACACCTTC. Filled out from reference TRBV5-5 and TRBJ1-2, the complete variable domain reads DAGVTQSPTHLIKTRGQQVTLRCSPISGHKSVSWYQQVLGQGPQFIFQYYEKEERGRGNFPDRFSARQFPNYSSELNVNALLLGDSALYLCASSLGTTNYGYTFGSGTRLTVV.